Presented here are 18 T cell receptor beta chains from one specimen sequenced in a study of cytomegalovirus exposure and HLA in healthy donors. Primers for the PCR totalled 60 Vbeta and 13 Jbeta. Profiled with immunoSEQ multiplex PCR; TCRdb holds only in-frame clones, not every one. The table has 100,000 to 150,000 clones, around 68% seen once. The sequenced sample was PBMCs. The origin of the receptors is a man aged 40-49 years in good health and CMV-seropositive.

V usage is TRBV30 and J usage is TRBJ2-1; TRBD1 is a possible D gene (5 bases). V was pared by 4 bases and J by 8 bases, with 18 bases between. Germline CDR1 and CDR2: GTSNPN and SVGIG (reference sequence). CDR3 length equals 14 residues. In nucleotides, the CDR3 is TGTGCCTGGAAACCCTTCGGTCAGGGCTATGAGCAGTTCTTC. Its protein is CAWKPFGQGYEQFF.

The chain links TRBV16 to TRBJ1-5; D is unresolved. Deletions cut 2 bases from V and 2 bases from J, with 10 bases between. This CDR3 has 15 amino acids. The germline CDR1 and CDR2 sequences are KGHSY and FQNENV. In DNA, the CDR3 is TGTGCCAGCAGCCAACGTCAACAACGCAATCAGCCCCAGCATTTT. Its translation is CASSQRQQRNQPQHF.

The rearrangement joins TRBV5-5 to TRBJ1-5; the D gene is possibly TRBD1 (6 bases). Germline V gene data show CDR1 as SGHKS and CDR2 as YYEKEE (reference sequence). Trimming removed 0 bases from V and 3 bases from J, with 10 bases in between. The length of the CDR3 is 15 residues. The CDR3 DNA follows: TGTGCCAGCAGCTTGGCGGACAGCCTCAATCAGCCCCAGCATTTT. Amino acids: CASSLADSLNQPQHF.

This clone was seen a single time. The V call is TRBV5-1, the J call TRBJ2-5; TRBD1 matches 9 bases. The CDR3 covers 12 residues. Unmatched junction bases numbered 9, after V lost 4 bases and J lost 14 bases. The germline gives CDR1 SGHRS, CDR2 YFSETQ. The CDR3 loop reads CASSRDRTGEYF. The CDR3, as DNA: TGCGCCAGCAGCCGTGATCGGACAGGGGAATACTTC.

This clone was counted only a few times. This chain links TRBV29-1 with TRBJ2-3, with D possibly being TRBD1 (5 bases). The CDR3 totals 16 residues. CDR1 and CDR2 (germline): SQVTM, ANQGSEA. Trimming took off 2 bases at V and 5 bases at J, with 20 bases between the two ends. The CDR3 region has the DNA TGCAGCGTTGAACTAGATGGGGCTCCCTCAGGAGATACGCAGTATTTT. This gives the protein CSVELDGAPSGDTQYF.

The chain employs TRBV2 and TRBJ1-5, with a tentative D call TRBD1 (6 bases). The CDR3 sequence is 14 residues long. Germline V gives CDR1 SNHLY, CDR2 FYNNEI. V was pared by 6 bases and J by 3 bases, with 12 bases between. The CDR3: CASRVDRYNQPQHF. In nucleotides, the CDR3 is TGTGCCAGCAGGGTCGACAGGTACAATCAGCCCCAGCATTTT.

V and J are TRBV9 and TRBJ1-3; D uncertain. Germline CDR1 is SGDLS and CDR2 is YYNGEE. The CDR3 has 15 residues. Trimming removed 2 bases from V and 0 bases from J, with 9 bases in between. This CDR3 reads CASSVDTSSGNTIYF. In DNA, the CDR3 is TGTGCCAGCAGCGTCGACACCTCCTCTGGAAACACCATATATTTT.

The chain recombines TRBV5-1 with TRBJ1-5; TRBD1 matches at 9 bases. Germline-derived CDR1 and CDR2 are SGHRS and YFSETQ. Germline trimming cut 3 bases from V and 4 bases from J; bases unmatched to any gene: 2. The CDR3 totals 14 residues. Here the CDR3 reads CASSWTGENQPQHF. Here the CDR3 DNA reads TGCGCCAGCAGCTGGACAGGGGAGAATCAGCCCCAGCATTTT.

The CDR3 coding sequence is TGTGCCAGCAGCTCGCGGGCGGGGAAAGCCTACGAGCAGTACTTC. Translation: CASSSRAGKAYEQYF. The chain carries TRBV7-2 and TRBJ2-7; weak D call: TRBD2 (6 bases). The CDR3 runs to 15 residues. Germline-derived CDR1 and CDR2 are SGHTA and FQGNSA. V was shortened by 4 bases and J by 2 bases, with 15 bases between the two germline ends.

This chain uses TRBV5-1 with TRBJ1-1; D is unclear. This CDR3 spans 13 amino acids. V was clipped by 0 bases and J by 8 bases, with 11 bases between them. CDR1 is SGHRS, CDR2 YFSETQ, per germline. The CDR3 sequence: CASSLVAGGEAFF. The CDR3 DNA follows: TGCGCCAGCAGCTTGGTGGCAGGCGGGGAAGCTTTCTTT.

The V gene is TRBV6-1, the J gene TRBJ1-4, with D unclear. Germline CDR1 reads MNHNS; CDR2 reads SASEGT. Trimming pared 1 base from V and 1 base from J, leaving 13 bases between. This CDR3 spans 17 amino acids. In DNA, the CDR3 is TGTGCCAGCAGTGAAGGTCGGTTACGCGGAACTAATGAAAAACTGTTTTTT. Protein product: CASSEGRLRGTNEKLFF.

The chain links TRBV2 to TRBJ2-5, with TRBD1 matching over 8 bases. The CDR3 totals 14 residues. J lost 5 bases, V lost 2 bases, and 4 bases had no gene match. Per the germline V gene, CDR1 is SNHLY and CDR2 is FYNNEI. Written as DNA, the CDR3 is TGTGCCAGCAGTGAAAGCAGGGGGCGGGAGACCCAGTACTTC. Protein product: CASSESRGRETQYF.

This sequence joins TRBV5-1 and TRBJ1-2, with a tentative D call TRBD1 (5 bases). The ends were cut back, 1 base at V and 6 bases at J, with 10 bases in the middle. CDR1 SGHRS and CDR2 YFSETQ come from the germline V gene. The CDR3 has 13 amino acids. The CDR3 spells CASSLYWGDGYTF. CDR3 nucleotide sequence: TGCGCCAGCAGCTTGTATTGGGGGGATGGCTACACCTTC. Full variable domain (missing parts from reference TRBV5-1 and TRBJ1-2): KAGVTQTPRYLIKTRGQQVTLSCSPISGHRSVSWYQQTPGQGLQFLFEYFSETQRNKGNFPGRFSGRQFSNSRSEMNVSTLELGDSALYLCASSLYWGDGYTFGSGTRLTVV.

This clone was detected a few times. CDR3 sequence: CASLAGGYGYTF. The CDR3 nucleotides read TGTGCCAGCCTGGCGGGAGGGTATGGCTACACCTTC. V usage is TRBV25-1 and J usage is TRBJ1-2; unclear D gene. The CDR3 totals 12 residues. V was clipped by 8 bases and J by 5 bases, with 12 bases between them. Germline CDR1 MGHDK, CDR2 SYGVNS.

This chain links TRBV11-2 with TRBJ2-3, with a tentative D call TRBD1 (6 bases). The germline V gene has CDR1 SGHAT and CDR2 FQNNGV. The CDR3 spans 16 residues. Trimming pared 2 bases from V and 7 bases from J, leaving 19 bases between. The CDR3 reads CASSLIEDSISYTQYF. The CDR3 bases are TGTGCCAGCAGCTTAATCGAGGACAGTATTTCGTATACGCAGTATTTT. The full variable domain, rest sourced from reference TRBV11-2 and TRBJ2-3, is EAGVAQSPRYKIIEKRQSVAFWCNPISGHATLYWYQQILGQGPKLLIQFQNNGVVDDSQLPKDRFSAERLKGVDSTLKIQPAKLEDSAVYLCASSLIEDSISYTQYFGPGTRLTVL.

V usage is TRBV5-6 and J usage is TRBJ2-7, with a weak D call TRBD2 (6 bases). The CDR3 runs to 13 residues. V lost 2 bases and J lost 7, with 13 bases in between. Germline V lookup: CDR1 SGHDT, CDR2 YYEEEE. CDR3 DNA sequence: TGTGCCAGCAGCTTAGGAGGGTCTGTGGAGCAGTACTTC. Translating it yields CASSLGGSVEQYF. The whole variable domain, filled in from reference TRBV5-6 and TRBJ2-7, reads DAGVTQSPTHLIKTRGQQVTLRCSPKSGHDTVSWYQQALGQGPQFIFQYYEEEERQRGNFPDRFSGHQFPNYSSELNVNALLLGDSALYLCASSLGGSVEQYFGPGTRLTVT.

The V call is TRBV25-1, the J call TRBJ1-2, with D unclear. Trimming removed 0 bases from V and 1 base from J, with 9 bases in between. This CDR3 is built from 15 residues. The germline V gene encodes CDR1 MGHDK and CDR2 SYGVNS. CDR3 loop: CASSEYTASNYGYTF. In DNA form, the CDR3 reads TGTGCCAGCAGTGAATACACCGCCAGTAACTATGGCTACACCTTC.

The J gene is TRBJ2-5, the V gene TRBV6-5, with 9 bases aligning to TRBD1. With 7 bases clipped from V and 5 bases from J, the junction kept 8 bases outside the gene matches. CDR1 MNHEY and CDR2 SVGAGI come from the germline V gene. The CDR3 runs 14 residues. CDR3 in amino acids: CASTTGGIQETQYF. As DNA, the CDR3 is TGTGCCAGCACTACAGGGGGCATACAGGAGACCCAGTACTTC.